Here is one T cell receptor (beta chain) with its context. The data were obtained in a study of blood T cells in healthy people across ages. V shed 0 bases and J shed 1 base, with 10 bases lying between them. The CDR3 is made up of 15 amino acids. The germline V gene encodes CDR1 SGDLS and CDR2 YYNGEE. A sample-barcoded 5' primer and a J-beta primer mix were used in a second PCR of about 7 to 11 cycles. TCRdb analysed the 5' RACE reads with MiXCR anew, one entry per CDR3 protein. The repertoire consists of some 1.7 million distinct CDR3 sequences, with over 25% occurring once and the leading ten covering over 7%.

The sequencing sample was made of blood. This clonotype originated in a woman younger than 45 in good health. The V and J genes are TRBV9 and TRBJ1-1; D is uncertain. The CDR3 DNA is TGTGCCAGCAGCGTAGTAGGAGAAGGGAACACTGAAGCTTTCTTT. It translates to CASSVVGEGNTEAFF.